Below, 14 T cell receptor beta chains from the same sample are listed, as sequenced in a study of blood T cell repertoires in COVID-19. Measured with immunoSEQ multiplex PCR; TCRdb has only the in-frame clones, and not every one. The table lists about 270,000 clones, around 86% of them singletons, with about 3.2% in the top ten. The specimen was peripheral blood. The receptors originated from a woman aged 55-70 years with active or convalescent COVID-19.

This chain uses TRBV6-6 with TRBJ1-4; 7 bases match TRBD1. Germline V gene data show CDR1 as MNHNY and CDR2 as SVGAGI (reference sequence). The CDR3 totals 14 residues. Losses at the gene ends were 6 bases for V and 4 bases for J; bases not matched to a gene: 5. In nucleotides, the CDR3 is TGTGCCAGCAGCCCAGGGGGGAATAATGAAAAACTGTTTTTT. It specifies CASSPGGNNEKLFF.

This clone was recorded a few times. The chain has TRBV6-6 and TRBJ1-1; D is unclear. Trimming took 6 bases from V and 3 from J, leaving 11 bases between them. CDR3 size: 13 residues. Germline CDR1 is MNHNY and CDR2 is SVGAGI (reference sequence). The CDR3 DNA is TGTGCCAGCAGCCGCGGTCCCGACACTGAAGCTTTCTTT. This gives the protein CASSRGPDTEAFF.

This clone was counted a few times. This chain connects TRBV2 to TRBJ2-5; D remains ambiguous. The CDR3 is made up of 11 amino acids. V was shortened by 6 bases and J by 3 bases, with 5 bases between the two germline ends. Germline values: CDR1 SNHLY, CDR2 FYNNEI. The CDR3 loop is CASRRKETQYF. The CDR3 region has the DNA TGTGCCAGCAGGAGAAAAGAGACCCAGTACTTC. Complete variable domain (other parts from reference TRBV2 and TRBJ2-5): EPEVTQTPSHQVTQMGQEVILRCVPISNHLYFYWYRQILGQKVEFLVSFYNNEISEKSEIFDDQFSVERPDGSNFTLKIRSTKLEDSAMYFCASRRKETQYFGPGTRLLVL.

This clone was found a few times. The CDR3 spells CASRRGGGWAEAFF. CDR3 in DNA: TGTGCCAGCAGGAGGGGAGGGGGTTGGGCTGAAGCTTTCTTT. The chain is built from TRBV6-5 and TRBJ1-1; TRBD1 is a possible D gene (6 bases). Trimming cost V 6 bases and J 6 bases, with 17 bases left between them. CDR3 size: 14 residues. The germline V gene encodes CDR1 MNHEY and CDR2 SVGAGI.

In this sample, this clone turned up a few times. This chain connects TRBV12-5 to TRBJ2-1, with D maybe TRBD1 (5 bases). The CDR3 length is 14 residues. CDR1 is LGHNT, CDR2 FRNRAP, per germline. Trimming took off 2 bases at V and 6 bases at J, with 11 bases between the two ends. CDR3 coding DNA: TGTGCTAGTGGTTTGCCCCCCCAGGGCAATGAGCAGTTCTTC. Its protein is CASGLPPQGNEQFF.

V gene TRBV27 combines with J gene TRBJ1-1; 7 bases map to TRBD1. The germline V gene encodes CDR1 MNHEY and CDR2 SMNVEV (reference sequence). CDR3 size: 14 residues. V gave up 7 bases and J gave up 4 bases; unmatched junction bases: 9. The CDR3 DNA sequence: TGTGCCAGCACCAAGGCAGGGGGAGGCACTGAAGCTTTCTTT. Encoded protein: CASTKAGGGTEAFF.

The rearrangement links TRBV15 to TRBJ1-1; TRBD1 matches 9 bases. Unmatched junction bases numbered 10, after V lost 6 bases and J lost 5 bases. Looked up from germline, CDR1 is LNHNV and CDR2 is YYDKDF (reference sequence). The CDR3 is 15 residues long. The chain's CDR3 is CATSTYRQGGTEAFF. The CDR3 DNA follows: TGTGCCACCAGTACCTACAGACAGGGGGGGACTGAAGCTTTCTTT.

There are a few counts of this clone. J is TRBJ2-3 and V is TRBV5-4; D perhaps matches TRBD1 (6 bases). The CDR3 has 15 amino acids. Between the trimmed V and J ends, which lost 6 bases and 3 bases, there was a span of 17 bases. Germline V gene sequence: CDR1 SGHNT, CDR2 YYREEE (reference sequence). CDR3 in DNA: TGTGCCAGCATCCAAGCGACAGGTGGGACAGATACGCAGTATTTT. This encodes CASIQATGGTDTQYF.

The chain has TRBV3-1 (or the pseudogene TRBV3-2) and TRBJ2-7; TRBD1 matches 9 bases. This CDR3 spans 15 amino acids. CDR1 is LGHDT and CDR2 is YNNKEL in the germline V gene (reference sequence). Trimming took 3 bases from V and 7 from J; bases not matched to a gene: 10. The CDR3 DNA is TGTGCCAGCAGCCACCCGGACAGGGGACCTTGGGAGCAGTACTTC. It translates to CASSHPDRGPWEQYF.

This clone has only a few counts. J is TRBJ1-1 and V is TRBV7-9; weak D call: TRBD1 (6 bases). The CDR3 contains 15 residues. Germline CDR1 reads SEHNR; CDR2 reads FQNEAQ (reference sequence). V lost 5 bases to trimming and J lost 0 bases, with 13 bases between them. The chain's CDR3 is CASSHHTGMNTEAFF. In nucleotides, the CDR3 is TGTGCCAGCAGCCACCATACAGGGATGAACACTGAAGCTTTCTTT. The entire variable domain, with the rest obtained from reference TRBV7-9 and TRBJ1-1, is as follows: DTGVSQNPRHKITKRGQNVTFRCDPISEHNRLYWYRQTLGQGPEFLTYFQNEAQLEKSRLLSDRFSAERPKGSFSTLEIQRTEQGDSAMYLCASSHHTGMNTEAFFGQGTRLTVV.

The chain has TRBV5-1 and TRBJ2-7; D may be TRBD1 (5 bases). The CDR3 consists of 13 residues. Per the germline V gene, CDR1 is SGHRS and CDR2 is YFSETQ. V was cut by 6 bases and J by 1 base, with 11 bases left in between. The CDR3 DNA is TGCGCCAGCACCACAGGAGATTCCTACGAGCAGTACTTC. Translated: CASTTGDSYEQYF.

Of note for this clone: Other nucleotide sequences from this sample produce the same CDR3. This chain connects TRBV5-1 to TRBJ2-3, with TRBD1 matching 11 bases. V was pared by 0 bases and J by 2 bases, with 2 bases of the junction left unmatched. Germline CDR1 SGHRS, CDR2 YFSETQ. CDR3 length: 16 amino acids. In DNA, the CDR3 is TGCGCCAGCAGCTTGGGAGGACAGGGGGCCACAGATACGCAGTATTTT. Its protein is CASSLGGQGATDTQYF.

This chain's CDR3 is CASRSRGGYTF. The DNA of the CDR3 is TGTGCCAGCAGGAGCCGGGGTGGCTACACCTTC. The chain is built from TRBV7-9 and TRBJ1-2; D is unresolved. V gave up 6 bases and J gave up 7 bases, with 9 bases separating them. In germline, CDR1 is SEHNR, CDR2 FQNEAQ (reference sequence). The CDR3 runs to 11 residues.

CDR3 sequence (DNA): TGTGCCAGCAGTAGGACAGGGGTGGACTATGGCTACACCTTC. This gives the protein CASSRTGVDYGYTF. The chain employs TRBV6-5 and TRBJ1-2, with TRBD1 identical over 9 bases. V shed 5 bases, J shed 3 bases, and the junction held 4 bases outside the gene matches. The CDR3 runs to 14 residues. Germline CDR1 MNHEY, CDR2 SVGAGI.